This T cell receptor beta chain is from a study of identical twins. Study-wide results and caveats: Twins' excess sharing was less marked for out-of-frame beta sequences. Sequences that were out-of-frame, alpha and twin-shared displayed an excess of low generation probability.

Each CDR3 protein is one row after TCRdb ran MiXCR on the 5' RACE reads. The sample holds a few hundred thousand distinct CDR3 sequences, about 11% seen once. This clonotype was detected a few times. Its target is not known. V shed 4 bases, J shed 1 base, and the junction held 6 bases outside the gene matches. The CDR3 totals 14 residues. Germline CDR1 SQVTM, CDR2 ANQGSEA. This receptor was identified in a man between 45 and 60 years old in good health. The specimen was memory T cells sorted from blood. The chain carries TRBV29-1 and TRBJ2-7; 8 positions agree with TRBD2. CDR3 region: CSVARTSRSYEQYF. CDR3 in DNA: TGCAGCGTTGCTAGGACTAGCCGATCCTACGAGCAGTACTTC.